This is a list of T cell receptor beta chains from one sample in a study of response to subunit inactivated influenza vaccine. TCRdb used MiXCR to reprocess the RT-PCR reads, holding one entry per CDR3 protein. The sample lists around 710,000 distinct CDR3 sequences; approximately 13% were seen once. The sequenced sample was PBMCs from blood, obtained approximately 15 days before vaccination. These receptor sequences come from a man in his fifties or sixties who received an inactivated influenza vaccine. Both conserved end residues are part of each CDR3.

j_call v_call cdr3_aa
TRBJ1-5 TRBV6-1 CASSESGANNQPQHF
TRBJ1-4 TRBV7-2 CASSLFGVGEKLFF
TRBJ2-5 TRBV28 CATGLPQETQYF
TRBJ1-1 TRBV25-1 CASRETGGNTEAFF
TRBJ1-1 TRBV20-1 CSAAIQGFSAFF
TRBJ1-5 TRBV29-1 CSVAGANQPQHF
TRBJ2-3 TRBV10-3 CAISESTGMTDTQYF
TRBJ1-1 TRBV24-1 CATSDSGQGRSAEAFF
TRBJ2-1 TRBV11-1 CASSPNRQSSYNEQFF
TRBJ1-1 TRBV20-1 CSARDAAAAFF
TRBJ1-4 TRBV5-4 CASSSRTSHEKLFF
TRBJ1-2 TRBV7-2 CASSLGVPGPYGYTF
TRBJ2-2 TRBV30 CAWSTGGTNTGELFF
TRBJ2-2 TRBV7-8 CASSLPGLADNTGELFF
TRBJ2-2 TRBV7-2 CASSLAQGIGNTGELFF
TRBJ2-7 TRBV7-9 CASSSSGPTYEQYF
TRBJ1-1 TRBV11-2 CASSHRDRDTEAFF
TRBJ2-5 TRBV6-2/TRBV6-3 CASRLNSGSQETQYF
TRBJ2-1 TRBV12-3/TRBV12-4 CASSSKAGGRAVNEQFF
TRBJ1-5 TRBV7-2 CASSSEVGIQPQHF
TRBJ1-6 TRBV5-1 CASSLGHDSSPLHF
TRBJ2-1 TRBV7-2 CASSLALGLAGGHPYF
TRBJ2-1 TRBV2 CASRGGLANNEQFF
TRBJ2-1 TRBV7-9 CASSSPLAGGVGEQFF
TRBJ2-3 TRBV4-1 CASSQSGRLAGGARFADTQYF
TRBJ1-2 TRBV20-1 CSARGDRDYGYTF
TRBJ2-2 TRBV9 CASSVGQGTNTGELFF
TRBJ1-3 TRBV28 CASRKGRGLSGNTIYF
TRBJ2-1 TRBV19 CASSLTSINEQFF
TRBJ2-5 TRBV20-1 CSASLQGSETQYF
TRBJ2-3 TRBV5-1 CASSYDQGTDTQYF
TRBJ1-3 TRBV28 CASSAQGDNTIYF
TRBJ1-4 TRBV5-1 CASRKNEKLFF
TRBJ2-7 TRBV20-1 CSARKTDYEQYF
TRBJ2-5 TRBV24-1 CATSDSSAAGETQYF
TRBJ2-6 TRBV19 CASSTRPAGANVLTF
TRBJ1-5 TRBV6-1 CASRQGAAQPQHF
TRBJ1-2 TRBV12-3/TRBV12-4 CASSPAHLANYGYTF
TRBJ2-3 TRBV11-2 CASTDKGTDTQYF
TRBJ2-7 TRBV3-1 CASSQDAPGQGNSYEQYF
TRBJ1-3 TRBV15 CATSREWGGPSSGNTIYF
TRBJ2-7 TRBV4-1 CASSPNDRFFPYEQYF
TRBJ2-1 TRBV2 CASRKGTGYYNEQFF
TRBJ2-2 TRBV12-3/TRBV12-4 CASSQHRDTGELFF
TRBJ1-6 TRBV11-2 CASSQGPGSPLHF
TRBJ1-5 TRBV6-5 CASSSSPTGQGNQPQHF
TRBJ2-1 TRBV4-2 CASSLAELPMNYNEQFF
TRBJ1-1 TRBV4-3 CASSQDTGRPNTEAFF
TRBJ2-1 TRBV5-1 CASSVTGTSGVTTYNEQFF